This T cell receptor (beta chain) was captured by sequencing in a study of cytomegalovirus exposure and HLA in healthy donors (dated by TCRdb to 2017 to 2019). About the full investigation: An earlier analysis of approximately 590 of the donors reported 250 to 300 Gb of sequence data and about 100 million unique TCR beta sequences from about 200 million T cells. Around 330 gigabases of sequencing data and about 92 million unique TCR sequences made up an early release that covered over 550 HLA-typed donors. Of the 300 to 400 genotyped donors, over 65% fell in the genetic ancestry cluster associated with self-reported Caucasian donors. The study was designed to test whether signatures of past pathogen exposure could be identified by cataloging public T cell receptors. The study used immunosequencing to profile the T cell repertoires of some 600 subjects and linked those repertoires to cytomegalovirus serostatus. Besides the first cohort of approximately 670 subjects, a separate validation cohort made up of 120 different subjects was used. To predict cytomegalovirus infection status, the study combined high-throughput TCR immunosequencing, statistical association of individual TCRs with disease status, and machine learning. In a later analysis, previously published TCR beta repertoires from 666 donors were re-analyzed and high-resolution HLA genotyping was added so that TCR occurrence patterns could be studied. Rather than drawing on any new phenotypic data, the later analysis identified candidate immune exposures from TCR beta sequences and the way those sequences occurred across donors. To decide whether each TCR beta V gene segment behaved as functional or pseudogenic, an earlier analysis of 587 of the donors relied on high-throughput TCR beta sequencing. Alongside the repertoire data, information on donor age, sex, ethnicity and CMV serostatus was compiled. A later genetic analysis took genome-wide SNP genotypes for about three fifths of the roughly 700 donors and used that subset as a discovery cohort. All discovery cohort repertoires had been generated on a single sequencing platform. Both class I and class II loci were covered by HLA typing, at four-digit resolution. Typing coverage varied by locus: roughly 629-630 donors for A, B, C, DRB1 and DQB1; more than 500 for DQA1; about 570 for DPA1; more than 450 for DPB1. Because of strong linkage in the cohort, five DR-DQ haplotypes were treated as single units for association and clustering. Among 398 genotyped donors of the cohort, an average of roughly 240,000 unique TCR beta nucleotide sequences were sequenced per donor, 15% to 20% of them non-productive.

In total, roughly 670 healthy bone marrow donors made up the cohort. At the time of sampling, every cohort member was nominally healthy, though immune exposures that went unrecorded were likely present. The donor was CMV seronegative and belonged to the group of 352 seronegative cohort members. Each donor provided a peripheral blood sample, and peripheral blood mononuclear cells were used for TCR beta sequencing. Genomic DNA was extracted from the blood cell samples with the Qiagen DNeasy Blood Extraction Kit. Study-level results and caveats: When HLA alleles, especially DR and DQ, strongly co-occurred, TCR associations were difficult to assign to individual alleles. In the study, approximately 160 TCR beta chains were listed as associated with cytomegalovirus. Correlated functional status among segregating V segments might be attributable to linkage disequilibrium, but an unknown experimental factor could not be ruled out. In this cohort, only TCR beta chains were sequenced, and detectable features were limited by the absence of alpha or paired-chain data. A further reported finding was that TCR beta sequences accurately predicted the HLA-A and HLA-B alleles for most subjects in the first cohort. A later analysis found that most CMV-associated TCR beta chains appeared HLA-restricted, with HLA associations seemingly driven largely by CMV exposure. HLA typing was unavailable for some donors at each locus, so association tests used only the typed subset. A cluster of highly shared sequence variants was judged likely to be a technical artifact of the sequencing pipeline. In a later analysis, HLA-associated TCR beta chains showed more clonal expansion and lower generation probabilities than non-associated chains that were equally common. CMV serostatus was the only immune exposure information available for the cohort. In vitro tests confirmed that three of the cytomegalovirus-associated TCR beta chains recognize cytomegalovirus antigens. Roughly 15 rarely observed V segments, including chromosome 9 orphons, were excluded from the earlier analysis of some 590 of the donors because counts were too low. In a later analysis, several top co-occurrence clusters were reported to appear linked to parvovirus B19, influenza, CMV and Epstein-Barr virus. Most TCR sequences were seen in very few donors, while some public TCRs were found in many individuals. Compared with the roughly 710-donor mean, donors in an Asian-associated ancestry cluster had fewer N-insertions in productive TCRs, according to a later genetic analysis. According to the authors, the approach could potentially be generalized to other disease states and immunological phenotypes. A later analysis associated 16,951 TCR beta sequences with specific HLA alleles at a false discovery rate of 0.05. A later analysis found that TCR association rates varied across HLA loci, with DRB1 alleles showing the most associated TCRs and HLA-C alleles the fewest. Presence/absence analyses assumed roughly uniform sequencing depth across donors, an assumption that may not hold. Broadly in line with IMGT annotations, most TCR beta V segments showed up in productive rearrangements about 90% or about 30% of the time in an earlier analysis of several hundred of the donors. V-gene and J-gene trimming of TCR beta chains was associated with a missense DCLRE1C variant in a later genetic analysis, and the association was replicated in an independent cohort. Cytomegalovirus status was reported to be diagnosed by the classifier with high specificity and sensitivity in both the original and validation cohorts. Some IMGT-functional V segments, including TRBV6-2 and TRBV6-3, could not be told apart with the 87-base-pair reads, so those segments were excluded.

Looking up the germline V gene (reference sequence) yields CDR1 LNHNV and CDR2 YYDKDF. Inclusive of the bounding cysteine and phenylalanine, the CDR3 is 13 residues long. The retained sequence is limited to the CDR3, 39 bases, with the frame set at the first base. V loses 8 bases, J loses 8 bases, and the germline ends lie 13 bases apart. Library preparation was by the immunoSEQ multiplex PCR assay. A mixture of 60 forward primers for TCR Vbeta segments and 13 reverse primers for TCR Jbeta segments was used in the multiplex PCR. The CDR3 region of rearranged TCR beta genes was amplified from genomic DNA by a multiplex PCR assay. The Illumina HiSeq System was used to sequence the amplified TCR beta libraries as 87-base-pair reads. From the authors' description of their analysis: In a later analysis, 70 million to 95 million unique TCR beta chains were counted across the roughly 670 repertoires, and roughly 10 million of these chains were shared by at least two donors. A nearest-neighbor algorithm error-corrected the raw reads and collapsed the reads into unique sequences, merging closely related sequences to remove PCR and sequencing errors. To assign V, D and J gene segments, CDR3 sequences were aligned to IMGT reference sequences. For a sequence to be retained, a match of at least six nucleotides was required to both a V gene segment and a J gene segment. A rearrangement counted as productive if the CDR3 had no stop codons and remained in frame with V and J, and every other rearrangement counted as non-productive. CDR3 was defined by IMGT convention, running from the second conserved V-encoded cysteine to the conserved J-encoded phenylalanine. Sequences without an unambiguous match to a single V gene segment were excluded from the earlier analysis of over 500 of the donors. In an earlier analysis of about 590 of the donors, a V segment was called functional when productive rearrangements were above 56.7%, and segregating when the standard deviation between donors exceeded 5%. A statistical classification framework was developed to diagnose cytomegalovirus status using the catalog of TCR beta chain sequences. In a later analysis, TCR nucleotide sequences were compared against IMGT/GENE-DB human TR gene sequences so that V and J genes could be assigned. Using the TCRdist pipeline, a later analysis assigned CDR3 sequences along with most-parsimonious VDJ recombination scenarios. In a later analysis, each TCR beta chain was defined by its CDR3 amino acid sequence together with its V-gene family, and reads lacking a unique V-gene family were excluded. As a way to deal with suspected cross-contamination and a sequencing artifact, a later analysis dropped 500 to 700 nucleotide sequences that were highly shared and had low generation probability. A later analysis calculated a clonal expansion index for each public chain from normalized within-repertoire ranks of inferred template counts. A later analysis computed generation probabilities with a VDJ recombination model fitted to out-of-frame rearrangements, and checked the results against IGoR. Hypergeometric tests were used in a later analysis to score TCR-TCR, TCR-HLA and TCR-CMV co-occurrence, with a repertoire-size bias correction applied to the TCR pairs. To estimate false discovery rates, a later analysis permuted the HLA or CMV assignments 20 times. In a later analysis, co-occurring TCRs were grouped using DBSCAN, with TCRdist sequence similarity added in when clustering inside HLA-allele-positive subsets. For co-occurrence clustering, repertoires with fewer than 30,000 or more than 120,000 public chains were excluded, along with four or five repertoires with anomalous nucleotide sharing. TCRdb re-hosts the immuneACCESS table, in-frame sequences only. Its copies lack some clones; in the studies checked, an unresolved V gene accounts for under half of them, and the cause for the rest is not known. That table supplies the V and J calls and clone size; D and trimming were determined from the DNA. Across this sample there are some 190,000 clones, with 80% to 85% seen only once. The ten largest clones take up 0.9% to 1.2% of the sample.

In its sample, this clone was seen once. Its antigen target is currently unknown. No base quality values were provided; no much bigger clone lies one nucleotide off. Sequenced material: PBMCs. This sequence was found in a woman aged 40 to 50 in good health and CMV-seronegative. The chain is encoded by TRBV15 joined to TRBJ1-6, with TRBD1 as a weak D call on 5 bases. Here is the DNA: TGTGCCACCGGGCAGGGTAGTTATTCACCCCTCCACTTT. Its translation is CATGQGSYSPLHF.